A single sample is the source of the 22 T cell receptor beta chains below, sequenced in a study of T cell responses to AZD1222 COVID-19 vaccine. Using immunoSEQ multiplex PCR, the repertoire was profiled, and TCRdb retains in-frame clones only, with some absent. The table lists 110,000 to 150,000 clones, about 87% of them singletons. The sequences come from peripheral blood, collected on day 0 of AZD1222 vaccination. These receptors all stem from an adult in good health.

The CDR3 reads CASSPRTSGNNEQFF. In nucleotides, the CDR3 is TGTGCCAGCAGCCCCAGGACTAGCGGGAACAATGAGCAGTTCTTC. The chain is built from TRBV4-2 and TRBJ2-1; 12 bases are a match to TRBD2. Germline V gene sequence: CDR1 LGHNA, CDR2 YNFKEQ. The CDR3 sequence is 15 residues long. With 4 bases clipped from V and 5 bases from J, the junction kept 3 bases outside the gene matches.

The chain joins TRBV7-8 to TRBJ2-1; D unresolved. Germline CDR1 SGHVS, CDR2 FQNEAQ. With 1 base removed from V and 4 bases from J, the gap between germline ends came to 14 bases. The CDR3 consists of 16 residues. Here the CDR3 DNA reads TGTGCCAGCAGCTTAGGGGCTAGTGCCTCATACAATGAGCAGTTCTTC. It yields the protein CASSLGASASYNEQFF.

The V gene is TRBV10-3, the J gene TRBJ1-3; D is unclear. V was shortened by 0 bases and J by 1 base, with 7 bases between the two germline ends. Germline CDR1 is ENHRY and CDR2 is SYGVKD. The CDR3 has 15 residues. CDR3 region: CAISESGISGNTIYF. CDR3 nucleotides: TGTGCCATCAGTGAGTCTGGGATTTCTGGAAACACCATATATTTT.

The chain joins TRBV28 to TRBJ2-5; D not resolved. Germline CDR1 MDHEN, CDR2 SYDVKM. The CDR3 has 12 residues. V was cut by 4 bases and J by 5 bases, with 8 bases left in between. The CDR3 loop is CASSSIGETQYF. CDR3 DNA: TGTGCCAGCAGTTCGATCGGGGAGACCCAGTACTTC.

The J gene is TRBJ2-3, the V gene TRBV27; no firm D call. The CDR3 totals 14 residues. V dropped 4 bases and J dropped 6 bases, with 14 bases sitting between them. Germline V lookup: CDR1 MNHEY, CDR2 SMNVEV (reference sequence). The CDR3 reads CASSWMPGADTQYF. The CDR3 nucleotides are TGTGCCAGCAGTTGGATGCCCGGTGCTGATACGCAGTATTTT.

The chain is built from TRBV27 and TRBJ2-2, with TRBD1 matching over 7 bases. Losses at the gene ends were 5 bases for V and 5 bases for J; bases not matched to a gene: 5. Germline V gene data show CDR1 as MNHEY and CDR2 as SMNVEV (reference sequence). This CDR3 region has 14 residues. The CDR3 coding sequence is TGTGCCAGCAGTCCAGGGGGATCAACCGGGGAGCTGTTTTTT. Translated, it gives CASSPGGSTGELFF.

The chain has TRBV7-2 and TRBJ2-3; no reliable D call. The CDR3 is 15 residues long. V lost 0 bases and J 3 bases, leaving 10 bases between the germline ends. Germline V gene sequence: CDR1 SGHTA, CDR2 FQGNSA. In nucleotides, the CDR3 is TGTGCCAGCAGCTTAGCAACCCCGAGGACAGATACGCAGTATTTT. It is translated as CASSLATPRTDTQYF.

The V gene is TRBV6-5, the J gene TRBJ2-3; 11 positions match TRBD2. CDR1 and CDR2 (germline): MNHEY, SVGAGI. This CDR3 has 16 amino acids. V gave up 4 bases and J gave up 3 bases; unmatched junction bases: 6. The CDR3 DNA sequence: TGTGCCAGCAGTTCACTTAGCGGGAGGGATACAGATACGCAGTATTTT. This gives the protein CASSSLSGRDTDTQYF.

The rearrangement links TRBV28 to TRBJ1-5, with no clear D. Germline loops: CDR1 MDHEN, CDR2 SYDVKM. The CDR3 has 14 residues. V lost 7 bases, J lost 1 base, and 11 bases lay in between. This chain's CDR3 is CASTKGGSNQPQHF. CDR3 bases: TGTGCCAGCACAAAGGGAGGAAGCAATCAGCCCCAGCATTTT.

The chain employs TRBV6-2 or TRBV6-3 and TRBJ1-1; unclear D gene. CDR3 size: 13 residues. The V gene's germline CDR1 is MNHEY and CDR2 SVGEGT. V was trimmed by 2 bases and J by 0 bases, leaving 4 bases between them. The CDR3, as DNA: TGTGCCAGCAGTTACAGGATGAACACTGAAGCTTTCTTT. Residues: CASSYRMNTEAFF.

This clone was counted a few times. The V and J genes are TRBV7-6 and TRBJ2-1; possible D gene TRBD2, 6 bases. The germline CDR1 and CDR2 sequences are SGHVS and FNYEAQ. The CDR3 spans 16 residues. Trimming took 5 bases from V and 4 from J, leaving 18 bases between them. The CDR3 nucleotides read TGTGCCAGCAGCCTGTCCGGGGCGGGACTTTACAATGAGCAGTTCTTC. This translates into CASSLSGAGLYNEQFF.

This chain joins TRBV2 and TRBJ2-7; D is unresolved. Trimming took 7 bases from V and 3 from J, leaving 10 bases between them. Looked up from germline, CDR1 is SNHLY and CDR2 is FYNNEI. The CDR3 is made up of 12 amino acids. Here the CDR3 reads CASKGRIYEQYF. In DNA form, the CDR3 reads TGTGCCAGCAAAGGACGGATCTACGAGCAGTACTTC.

This chain uses TRBV7-3 with TRBJ1-2; tentatively, D is TRBD1 (5 bases). Germline CDR1 SGHTA, CDR2 FQGTGA. Trimming removed 5 bases at V and 6 bases at J, with 28 bases between. CDR3 length: 18 residues. The CDR3 DNA sequence: TGTGCCAGCAGCACCGGACCCGCGCCGGGGCCCGGACAAGATGGCTACACCTTC. This translates into CASSTGPAPGPGQDGYTF.

The chain uses TRBV7-9 and TRBJ1-1; 7 bases fit TRBD1. Germline CDR1 and CDR2: SEHNR and FQNEAQ (reference sequence). The CDR3 extends over 15 amino acids. The V segment lost 4 bases and the J segment 2 bases; nucleotides outside the gene matches: 7. Written as DNA, the CDR3 is TGTGCCAGCAGCTCCCCGACAGGGCCTAACACTGAAGCTTTCTTT. This gives the protein CASSSPTGPNTEAFF.

The chain has TRBV29-1 and TRBJ2-7; 11 positions match TRBD1. V gave up 2 bases and J gave up 5 bases; unmatched junction bases: 8. Germline V gene data show CDR1 as SQVTM and CDR2 as ANQGSEA. The CDR3 length is 15 residues. The CDR3 here is CSVEHVGTGGDEQYF. Written as DNA, the CDR3 is TGCAGCGTTGAACATGTCGGGACAGGGGGTGACGAGCAGTACTTC.

The chain has TRBV5-5 and TRBJ2-7, with 10 bases that match TRBD2. V was pared by 1 base and J by 2 bases, with 6 bases of the junction left unmatched. The CDR3 has 16 amino acids. The V gene's germline CDR1 is SGHKS and CDR2 YYEKEE (reference sequence). The CDR3 coding sequence is TGTGCCAGCAGCTTGCGTGGACTAGCGGTTACCTACGAGCAGTACTTC. Protein: CASSLRGLAVTYEQYF. Drawing the rest from reference TRBV5-5 and TRBJ2-7, the complete variable domain is DAGVTQSPTHLIKTRGQQVTLRCSPISGHKSVSWYQQVLGQGPQFIFQYYEKEERGRGNFPDRFSARQFPNYSSELNVNALLLGDSALYLCASSLRGLAVTYEQYFGPGTRLTVT.

The rearrangement links TRBV7-6 to TRBJ1-1; 10 bases agree with TRBD1. The CDR3 is 16 amino acids. V dropped 4 bases and J dropped 6; count of bases not matched to a gene: 11. Germline CDR1 SGHVS, CDR2 FNYEAQ. In nucleotides, the CDR3 is TGTGCCAGCAGCTCCCCCAGTGACAGGGGGCATTCTGAAGCTTTCTTT. Translated: CASSSPSDRGHSEAFF.

The V gene is TRBV19, the J gene TRBJ1-3; unclear D gene. The ends were cut back, 11 bases at V and 0 bases at J, with 14 bases in the middle. This CDR3 spans 14 amino acids. From germline, CDR1 is LNHDA and CDR2 SQIVND (reference sequence). The CDR3 reads CASHGVFSGNTIYF. In DNA, the CDR3 is TGTGCCTCACATGGGGTTTTCTCTGGAAACACCATATATTTT.

The J gene is TRBJ1-5, the V gene TRBV13; maybe TRBD1 (6 bases). CDR1 and CDR2 (germline): PRHDT, FYEKMQ (reference sequence). The ends were cut back, 0 bases at V and 2 bases at J, with 8 bases in the middle. The CDR3 contains 15 residues. CDR3 sequence reads: CASSLGRGGNQPQHF. The CDR3 DNA reads TGTGCCAGCAGCTTAGGCAGGGGTGGCAATCAGCCCCAGCATTTT.

The V gene is TRBV16, the J gene TRBJ2-7; weak D call: TRBD1 (5 bases). Germline CDR1 KGHSY, CDR2 FQNENV. The CDR3 is 14 residues long. V was cut by 10 bases and J by 2 bases, with 18 bases left in between. CDR3 region: CAISRLGAPYEQYF. As DNA, the CDR3 is TGTGCCATTTCACGTCTTGGGGCACCCTACGAGCAGTACTTC. The full variable domain, completed using reference TRBV16 and TRBJ2-7, is GEEVAQTPKHLVRGEGQKAKLYCAPIKGHSYVFWYQQVLKNEFKFLISFQNENVFDETGMPKERFSAKCLPNSPCSLEIQATKLEDSAVYFCAISRLGAPYEQYFGPGTRLTVT.

The rearrangement uses TRBV6-5 and TRBJ1-3, with D hard to call. Trimming pared 0 bases from V and 3 bases from J, leaving 12 bases between. The CDR3 is made up of 16 amino acids. The germline V gene encodes CDR1 MNHEY and CDR2 SVGAGI. CDR3 region: CASSYSISGGGNTIYF. Here the CDR3 DNA reads TGTGCCAGCAGTTACTCCATCTCAGGCGGTGGAAACACCATATATTTT.

The V gene is TRBV28, the J gene TRBJ1-2, with a tentative D call TRBD1 (6 bases). This CDR3 spans 15 amino acids. The V and J ends lost 1 base and 3 bases respectively, with 12 bases between them. From germline, CDR1 is MDHEN and CDR2 SYDVKM. The CDR3 region is CASSLYTGKYYGYTF. The CDR3 DNA reads TGTGCCAGCAGTTTATATACAGGGAAGTACTATGGCTACACCTTC.